The 4 T cell receptor beta chains listed next were all sequenced from one sample in a study of CD4 and CD8 cells across lung adenocarcinoma regions. A single record per CDR3 protein comes from TCRdb applying MiXCR to the PCR reads. The data hold tens of thousands of distinct CDR3 sequences, with about 50% observed a single time. The sequenced material came from CD8+ T cells from the center of a lung tumor. All receptors come from a female donor with lung adenocarcinoma. The CD4 and CD8 labels of this study may be unreliable.

This clonotype came up many times. The rearrangement joins TRBV11-2 to TRBJ2-1; D remains ambiguous. CDR3 size: 13 residues. Per germline, CDR1 SGHAT and CDR2 FQNNGV. V was trimmed by 5 bases and J by 2 bases, leaving 7 bases between them. For the CDR3, the DNA is TGTGCCAGCAGCGTTAGGGCCTACAATGAGCAGTTCTTC. Amino acids: CASSVRAYNEQFF.

This clonotype was recorded a few times. The J gene is TRBJ2-2, the V gene TRBV27, with D tentatively TRBD2 (6 bases). CDR3 length: 15 amino acids. V gave up 3 bases and J gave up 3 bases, with 11 bases separating them. The germline V gene has CDR1 MNHEY and CDR2 SMNVEV (reference sequence). Here the CDR3 DNA reads TGTGCCAGCAGTTTCGGGACTCCAGACACCGGGGAGCTGTTTTTT. Residues: CASSFGTPDTGELFF.

The genes are TRBV6-1 and TRBJ2-5, with a weak D call TRBD2 (6 bases). TRBJ2-7 explains the end of the DNA better; the J call may be wrong. The CDR3 runs 15 residues. Germline V gene sequence: CDR1 MNHNS, CDR2 SASEGT. CDR3 nucleotides: TGTGCCAGCAGTGAAGTTAGCGGAGCTACCTACGAGCAGTACTTC. Its protein is CASSEVSGATYEQYF.

The rearrangement joins TRBV12-3 or TRBV12-4 to TRBJ2-1, with D tentatively TRBD2 (6 bases). This CDR3 is built from 14 residues. V lost 7 bases to trimming and J lost 7 bases, with 17 bases between them. CDR3 sequence reads: CASNRGLPNNEQFF. The DNA of the CDR3 is TGTGCCAGCAACCGAGGACTACCCAATAATGAGCAGTTCTTC.